The 7 T cell receptor beta chains reported below all come from one sample, sequenced in a study of blood T cell repertoires in COVID-19. The protocol was immunoSEQ multiplex PCR, while the TCRdb copy is restricted to in-frame clones and leaves out a portion. Altogether about 200,000 clones are present, more than 70% being singletons, with the ten largest covering approximately 6%. Sequenced material: peripheral blood. Every receptor here comes from a man between 40 and 49 years old with active or convalescent COVID-19.

This chain joins TRBV28 and TRBJ2-7; tentative D call: TRBD2 (5 bases). CDR1 MDHEN and CDR2 SYDVKM come from the germline V gene. V was shortened by 7 bases and J by 2 bases, with 12 bases between the two germline ends. The CDR3 loop spans 13 amino acids. CDR3 nucleotides: TGTGCCAGCATCTCTGGAGGCGCCTACGAGCAGTACTTC. Translating gives CASISGGAYEQYF.

The sample holds one count of this clone. J is TRBJ2-2 and V is TRBV19; 7 positions match TRBD1. The CDR3 extends over 16 amino acids. V gave up 1 base and J gave up 7 bases; unmatched junction bases: 9. Germline lookup yields CDR1 LNHDA and CDR2 SQIVND (reference sequence). The CDR3 sequence is CASSIGKGARYGELFF. CDR3 nucleotide sequence: TGTGCCAGTAGTATAGGAAAGGGGGCGCGTTACGGGGAGCTGTTTTTT.

This chain joins TRBV28 and TRBJ1-3; D ambiguous. With 7 bases removed from V and 0 bases from J, the gap between germline ends came to 4 bases. The CDR3 runs to 12 residues. Germline-derived CDR1 and CDR2 are MDHEN and SYDVKM. Written as DNA, the CDR3 is TGTGCCAGCAAGCTCTCTGGAAACACCATATATTTT. Its protein is CASKLSGNTIYF.

The chain has TRBV15 and TRBJ1-2; D is perhaps TRBD1 (5 bases). V lost 0 bases and J 0 bases, leaving 20 bases between the germline ends. This CDR3 has 19 residues. Per the germline V gene, CDR1 is LNHNV and CDR2 is YYDKDF (reference sequence). CDR3: CATSRDNLNRPLTNYGYTF. The CDR3, as DNA: TGTGCCACCAGCAGAGATAACTTGAACAGGCCCTTGACTAACTATGGCTACACCTTC. Full variable domain (outside the CDR3, taken from reference TRBV15 and TRBJ1-2): DAMVIQNPRYQVTQFGKPVTLSCSQTLNHNVMYWYQQKSSQAPKLLFHYYDKDFNNEADTPDNFQSRRPNTSFCFLDIRSPGLGDTAMYLCATSRDNLNRPLTNYGYTFGSGTRLTVV.

This chain uses TRBV28 with TRBJ2-7; TRBD1 aligns across 7 bases. Germline lookup yields CDR1 MDHEN and CDR2 SYDVKM. The CDR3 covers 14 residues. Trimming at V came to 6 bases and at J to 7 bases, leaving 12 bases not matched to a gene. The CDR3 nucleotides read TGTGCCAGCAGGTCCGGGACAGTTGTGAGGGAGCAGTACTTC. Protein product: CASRSGTVVREQYF.

V and J are TRBV5-1 and TRBJ2-7; 14 bases agree with TRBD2. This CDR3 is built from 17 residues. Germline V gives CDR1 SGHRS, CDR2 YFSETQ. After removal of 4 bases from V and 2 bases from J, the junction contained 8 bases not matched to a gene. Here the CDR3 reads CASSPRGTSGGTYEQYF. The CDR3 region has the DNA TGCGCCAGCAGCCCACGAGGGACTAGCGGGGGAACCTACGAGCAGTACTTC.

This clone was counted a single time. The V gene is TRBV27, the J gene TRBJ2-7; 11 nucleotides match TRBD2. Germline lookup yields CDR1 MNHEY and CDR2 SMNVEV (reference sequence). This CDR3 has 14 amino acids. V was clipped by 4 bases and J by 4 bases; unmatched bases: 3. The CDR3 here is CASSSGLAAYEQYF. Here the CDR3 DNA reads TGTGCCAGCAGTTCGGGACTAGCGGCTTACGAGCAGTACTTC.